Following are 15 T cell receptor beta chains from one sample sequenced in a study of T cells in Graves' hyperthyroidism and ophthalmopathy (dated by TCRdb to 2018 to 2020). Preparation of the library involved multiplex PCR. The reads were generated on an Illumina HiSeq 2000. TCR beta CDR3 regions were amplified from RNA transcripts. The TCR CDR3 was subjected to a first round of RT-PCR using the HTBI primer set and the Qiagen OneStep RT-PCR kit. The public reads were quality trimmed at Q25 with fastp and then assembled into clones with MiXCR by TCRdb, keeping productive beta chains. Rows matching on CDR3 protein sequence are summarized as one entry with the most common DNA and genes. The sample includes some 650,000 distinct CDR3 sequences, with 16% observed a single time. Together, the top ten hold roughly 3.5% of the sample. Input material: blood. These receptors were obtained from a woman between 40 and 55 years old with Graves' ophthalmopathy.

This clonotype was picked up a small number of times. The chain carries TRBV20-1 and TRBJ2-3; no clear D. The V end lost 2 bases, the J end lost 3 bases, and 12 bases lay between the germline ends. The germline gives CDR1 DFQATT, CDR2 SNEGSKA (reference sequence). This CDR3 is built from 14 residues. The CDR3 sequence: CSARPRVRTDTQYF. The DNA for the CDR3 is TGCAGTGCTAGACCTCGTGTTAGGACAGATACGCAGTATTTT.

V usage is TRBV2 and J usage is TRBJ1-4; D perhaps matches TRBD1 (5 bases). V was pared by 7 bases and J by 6 bases, with 9 bases between. The CDR3 is 12 amino acids. Germline CDR1 and CDR2: SNHLY and FYNNEI. CDR3: CASTGMDEKLFF. As DNA, the CDR3 is TGTGCCAGCACAGGGATGGATGAAAAACTGTTTTTT.

The chain couples TRBV5-1 to TRBJ1-2; tentatively, D is TRBD1 (5 bases). CDR1 is SGHRS, CDR2 YFSETQ, per germline. CDR3 length: 13 amino acids. V lost 5 bases, J lost 3 bases, and 11 bases lay in between. The CDR3 DNA sequence: TGCGCCAGCAGGTTACAGGATGACTATGGCTACACCTTC. Encoded protein: CASRLQDDYGYTF.

This clonotype was seen a handful of times. The CDR3 reads CASSPTGVDTGELFF. In DNA form, the CDR3 reads TGTGCCAGCTCACCAACAGGCGTCGACACCGGGGAGCTGTTTTTT. The rearrangement uses TRBV18 and TRBJ2-2, with a tentative D call TRBD1 (5 bases). The germline V and J ends were trimmed by 2 bases and 3 bases, with 10 bases remaining between them. The CDR3 consists of 15 residues. The V gene's germline CDR1 is KGHSH and CDR2 LQKENI. Supplemented by reference TRBV18 and TRBJ2-2, the full variable domain reads NAGVMQNPRHLVRRRGQEARLRCSPMKGHSHVYWYRQLPEEGLKFMVYLQKENIIDESGMPKERFSAEFPKEGPSILRIQQVVRGDSAAYFCASSPTGVDTGELFFGEGSRLTVL.

The gene calls are TRBV29-1 and TRBJ2-7; a possible D gene is TRBD2 (6 bases). The CDR3 is made up of 13 amino acids. Deletions cut 7 bases from V and 1 base from J, with 14 bases between. Germline V gene lookup returns CDR1 SQVTM and CDR2 ANQGSEA. The CDR3 loop is CSGVTGDSYEQYF. The CDR3 coding sequence is TGCAGCGGTGTGACGGGGGATTCCTACGAGCAGTACTTC.

In its sample, this clonotype was seen a few times. The chain has TRBV20-1 and TRBJ2-5, with 7 nucleotides matching TRBD2. The J segment lost 1 base and the V segment lost 8 bases, leaving 10 bases of the junction unmatched. CDR1 is DFQATT and CDR2 is SNEGSKA in the germline V gene (reference sequence). CDR3 length equals 14 residues. CDR3 amino acids: CSTSGEGPQETQYF. The CDR3 DNA reads TGCAGTACATCGGGGGAGGGGCCCCAAGAGACCCAGTACTTC.

This clonotype was seen at least ten times. The chain joins TRBV20-1 to TRBJ2-3; a weak D match, TRBD2 (6 bases). Trimming removed 8 bases at V and 1 base at J, with 13 bases between. The germline CDR1 and CDR2 sequences are DFQATT and SNEGSKA (reference sequence). The CDR3 runs 13 residues. The CDR3: CSSRLVGTDTQYF. The CDR3 DNA reads as TGCAGTAGTAGACTAGTTGGCACAGATACGCAGTATTTT.

The chain employs TRBV30 and TRBJ2-7, with a weak D call TRBD2 (6 bases). The CDR3 contains 16 residues. With 3 bases removed from V and 3 bases from J, the gap between germline ends came to 21 bases. Germline V gene data show CDR1 as GTSNPN and CDR2 as SVGIG (reference sequence). The CDR3: CAWRTGGAAGFYEQYF. CDR3 in DNA: TGTGCCTGGAGAACGGGCGGGGCCGCGGGATTCTACGAGCAGTACTTC.

The rearrangement links TRBV5-1 to TRBJ2-3; 9 nucleotides line up with TRBD2. This CDR3 comprises 17 residues. The germline gives CDR1 SGHRS, CDR2 YFSETQ. Unmatched junction bases numbered 7, after V lost 0 bases and J lost 2 bases. As DNA, the CDR3 is TGCGCCAGCAGCTTGGCGTACCTAGCGGGGAACACAGATACGCAGTATTTT. Translating gives CASSLAYLAGNTDTQYF.

This clonotype showed up many times. This chain joins TRBV29-1 and TRBJ1-1, with 8 bases fitting TRBD1. Unmatched junction bases numbered 2, after V lost 6 bases and J lost 5 bases. This CDR3 comprises 11 residues. Germline CDR1 SQVTM, CDR2 ANQGSEA. CDR3 amino acids: CSVGDRTEAFF. As DNA, the CDR3 is TGCAGCGTCGGGGACAGGACTGAAGCTTTCTTT.

The gene calls are TRBV19 and TRBJ2-3, with 9 bases aligning to TRBD2. This CDR3 is 15 amino acids long. Germline CDR1 and CDR2: LNHDA and SQIVND (reference sequence). Trimming removed 3 bases from V and 1 base from J; junction bases left unmatched: 2. The chain's CDR3 is CASSIASGGTDTQYF. The CDR3 DNA reads TGTGCCAGTAGTATTGCTAGCGGGGGCACAGATACGCAGTATTTT.

The table lists this clonotype with many counts. The chain is built from TRBV3-1 and TRBJ2-7, with 10 nucleotides matching TRBD2. Germline V gene data show CDR1 as LGHDT and CDR2 as YNNKEL (reference sequence). V lost 0 bases and J lost 2; bases outside the gene matches: 10. This CDR3 region has 18 residues. The chain's CDR3 is CASSQDPWTSGRTYEQYF. DNA for the CDR3: TGTGCCAGCAGCCAAGACCCCTGGACTAGCGGTAGGACCTACGAGCAGTACTTC.

A few counts support this clonotype. Possible read error: a much larger clone is one base away. The chain is built from TRBV6-2 or TRBV6-3 and TRBJ2-7; TRBD2 matches at 9 bases. With 4 bases clipped from V and 6 bases from J, the junction kept 13 bases outside the gene matches. This CDR3 spans 16 amino acids. Germline CDR1 reads MNHEY; CDR2 reads SVGEGT. The CDR3 is CASSSRGVAGVCEQYF. CDR3 bases: TGTGCCAGCAGTTCCCGGGGGGTAGCGGGAGTCTGCGAGCAGTACTTC.

The V and J genes are TRBV20-1 and TRBJ2-1; 10 bases line up with TRBD2. The end of the DNA fits TRBJ2-7 better, so the J call may be wrong. The CDR3 covers 15 residues. In germline, CDR1 is DFQATT, CDR2 SNEGSKA (reference sequence). CDR3: CSARNSGRGYNEQYF. The CDR3, as DNA: TGCAGTGCTAGAAACAGCGGGAGGGGCTACAATGAGCAGTACTTC.

This sequence joins TRBV7-9 and TRBJ2-3; D is perhaps TRBD2 (6 bases). V lost 6 bases and J lost 3, with 16 bases in between. Germline V gene lookup returns CDR1 SEHNR and CDR2 FQNEAQ (reference sequence). The CDR3 is 15 amino acids. CDR3 sequence: CASRDLAKWTDTQYF. DNA of the CDR3: TGTGCCAGCAGGGATCTAGCGAAATGGACAGATACGCAGTATTTT.